This T cell receptor (beta chain) was recovered during a study of regulatory T cells in long-lasting Graves disease. Time point given: persistent/refractory GD, antithyroid drugs over 5 years with positive TRAb. Construction of the TCR library relied on RNA isolated from PBMCs. In building TCR beta libraries, iRepertoire HTBI primers were used together with Arm-PCR of CDR3 regions. Original processing notes: The identification of approximately 62 TRBV and 14 to 15 TRBJ segments was made across samples. TCRdb re-derived calls from the multiplex PCR reads in MiXCR, one entry per CDR3 protein. For this entry, the V and J calls and clone size follow TCRdb and not the study's own pipeline. The profile shows around 500,000 distinct CDR3 sequences, less than 25% of them singletons. Overall study findings and caveats: Comparison showed that persistent patients shared more public clonotypes (about 2,700) than new patients (approximately 1,000). TRBV28, TRBJ1-2 and TRBJ2-5 were favored in persistent disease.

This clonotype was detected many times. No antigen is known for it. The CDR3 consists of 14 residues. CDR1 is MDHEN, CDR2 SYDVKM, per germline. With 5 bases removed from V and 5 bases from J, the gap between germline ends came to 15 bases. The rearrangement uses TRBV28 and TRBJ2-5; tentative D call: TRBD1 (7 bases). This receptor was taken from a female donor with Graves disease. The sample in question was peripheral blood mononuclear cells (PBMCs), obtained when the disease was refractory, from a patient treated with antithyroid drugs. Here the CDR3 reads CASSAPGGLETQYF. CDR3 DNA sequence: TGTGCCAGCAGTGCCCCAGGGGGACTGGAGACCCAGTACTTC.